This TCR beta chain was recovered during a study of T cells expressing NK-cell markers. TCRdb reanalyzed the 5' RACE reads, giving one entry per CDR3 protein sequence and no DNA. There are about 110,000 distinct CDR3 sequences in the sample, with around 20% held by the top ten. The length of the CDR3 is 11 residues. The germline V gene encodes CDR1 MGHDK and CDR2 SYGVNS. Input material: blood T cells: a sorted CD56 or NKG2C T cell subset, CD4+ or CD8+ T cells, or bulk PBMC T cells (not recorded which). The rearrangement links TRBV25-1 to TRBJ1-3. This sequence originates from a woman between 18 and 75 years old in good health. CDR3 sequence: CASSGGNTIYF.